This T cell receptor beta chain appears in the sequencing data of a study of cytomegalovirus exposure and HLA in healthy donors. General study findings and limits: Prediction of most subjects' HLA-A and HLA-B alleles by TCR beta sequences was reportedly accurate. There were reportedly fewer N-insertions in an Asian-associated ancestry cluster than the approximately 640-donor mean, in a later analysis. Researchers reported in a later analysis that a missense DCLRE1C variant was tied to TCR beta V- and J-gene trimming.

Participants comprised healthy donors of bone marrow. In the PCR, 60 Vbeta and 13 Jbeta primers were used. Using immunoSEQ multiplex PCR, the repertoire was profiled, and TCRdb retains in-frame clones only, with some absent. The sample yields some 200,000 clones, more than 85% seen once. Concerning this clone: Its matching antigen is unknown.

This CDR3 spans 12 amino acids. From germline, CDR1 is MDHEN and CDR2 SYDVKM. The V gene end was trimmed by 6 bases and the J gene end by 6 bases; junction bases not matched to a gene: 3. Sequencing input: PBMCs. The source is a girl younger than two in good health and CMV-seronegative. V is TRBV28 and J is TRBJ2-5; 8 nucleotides align to TRBD1. As DNA, the CDR3 is TGTGCCAGCAGCACAGGGGGAAAGACCCAGTACTTC. Translating it yields CASSTGGKTQYF.